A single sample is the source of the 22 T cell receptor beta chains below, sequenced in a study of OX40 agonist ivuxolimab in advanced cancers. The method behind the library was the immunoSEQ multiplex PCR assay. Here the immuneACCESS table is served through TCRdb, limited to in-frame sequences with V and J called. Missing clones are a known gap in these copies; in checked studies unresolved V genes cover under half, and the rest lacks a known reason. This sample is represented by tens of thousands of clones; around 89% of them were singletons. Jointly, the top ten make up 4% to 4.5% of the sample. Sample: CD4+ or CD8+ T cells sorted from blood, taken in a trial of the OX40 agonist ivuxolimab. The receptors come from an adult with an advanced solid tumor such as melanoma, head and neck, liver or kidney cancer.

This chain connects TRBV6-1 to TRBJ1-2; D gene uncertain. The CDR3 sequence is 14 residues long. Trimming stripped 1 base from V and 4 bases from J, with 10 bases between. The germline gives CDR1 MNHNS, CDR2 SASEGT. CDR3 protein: CASSEGPTGYGYTF. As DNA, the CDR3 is TGTGCCAGCAGTGAAGGACCCACGGGCTATGGCTACACCTTC.

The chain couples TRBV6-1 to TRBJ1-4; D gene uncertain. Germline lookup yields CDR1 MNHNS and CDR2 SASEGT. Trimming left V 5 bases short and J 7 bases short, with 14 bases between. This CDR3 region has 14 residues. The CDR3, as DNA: TGTGCCAGCAGTTCGGACTCCGTGGGTGAAAAACTGTTTTTT. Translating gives CASSSDSVGEKLFF.

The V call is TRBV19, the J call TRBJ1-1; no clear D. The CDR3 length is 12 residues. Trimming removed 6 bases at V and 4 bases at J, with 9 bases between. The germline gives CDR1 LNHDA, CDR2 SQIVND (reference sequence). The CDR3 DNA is TGTGCCAGTAGAGATTGGGGCACTGAAGCTTTCTTT. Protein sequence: CASRDWGTEAFF.

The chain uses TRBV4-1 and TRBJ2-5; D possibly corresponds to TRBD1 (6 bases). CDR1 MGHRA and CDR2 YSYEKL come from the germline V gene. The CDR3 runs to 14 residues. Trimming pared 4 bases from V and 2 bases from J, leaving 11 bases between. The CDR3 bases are TGCGCCAGCAGCCGACAGGAGCAACAAGAGACCCAGTACTTC. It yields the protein CASSRQEQQETQYF.

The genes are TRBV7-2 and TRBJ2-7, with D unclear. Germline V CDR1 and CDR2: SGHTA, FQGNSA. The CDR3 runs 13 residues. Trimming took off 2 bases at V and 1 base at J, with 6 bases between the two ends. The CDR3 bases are TGTGCCAGCAGCTTACCTACATCCTACGAGCAGTACTTC. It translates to CASSLPTSYEQYF.

CDR3 region: CASTLRGGLTEAFF. The DNA of the CDR3 is TGTGCCAGCACCCTCCGAGGGGGCTTGACTGAAGCTTTCTTT. This chain joins TRBV7-2 and TRBJ1-1, with 7 bases fitting TRBD1. This CDR3 has 14 residues. The V gene end was trimmed by 7 bases and the J gene end by 5 bases; junction bases not matched to a gene: 10. CDR1 is SGHTA and CDR2 is FQGNSA in the germline V gene.

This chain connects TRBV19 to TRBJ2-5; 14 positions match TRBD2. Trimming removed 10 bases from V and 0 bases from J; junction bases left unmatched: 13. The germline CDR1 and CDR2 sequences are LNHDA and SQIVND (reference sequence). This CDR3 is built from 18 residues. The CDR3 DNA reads TGTGCCACCCGCCCGGGGACTAGCGGGGGATTGTACCAAGAGACCCAGTACTTC. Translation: CATRPGTSGGLYQETQYF.

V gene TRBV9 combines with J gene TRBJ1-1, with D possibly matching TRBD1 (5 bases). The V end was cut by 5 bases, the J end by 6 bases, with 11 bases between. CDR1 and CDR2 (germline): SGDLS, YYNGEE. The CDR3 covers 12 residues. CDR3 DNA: TGTGCCAGCAGGGGGGGTGGCGCTGAAGCTTTCTTT. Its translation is CASRGGGAEAFF. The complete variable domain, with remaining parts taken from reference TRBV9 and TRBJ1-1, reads DSGVTQTPKHLITATGQRVTLRCSPRSGDLSVYWYQQSLDQGLQFLIQYYNGEERAKGNILERFSAQQFPDLHSELNLSSLELGDSALYFCASRGGGAEAFFGQGTRLTVV.

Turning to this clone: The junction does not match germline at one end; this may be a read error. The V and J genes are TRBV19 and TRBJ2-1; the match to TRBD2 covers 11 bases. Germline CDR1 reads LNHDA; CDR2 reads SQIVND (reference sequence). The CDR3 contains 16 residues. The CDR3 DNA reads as TGTGCCAGTAGTACCGACACAGGGGCGAGGACTAGCGGGCCTCTCTTC. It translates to CASSTDTGARTSGPLF.

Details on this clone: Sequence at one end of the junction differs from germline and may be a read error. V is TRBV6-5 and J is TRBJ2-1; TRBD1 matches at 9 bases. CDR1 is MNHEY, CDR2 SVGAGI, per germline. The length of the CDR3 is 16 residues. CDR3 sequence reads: CASSSPGQGSHNEQFF. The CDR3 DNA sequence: TGTGCCAGCAGTTCGCCGGGACAGGGCTCCCACAATGAGCAGTTCTTC.

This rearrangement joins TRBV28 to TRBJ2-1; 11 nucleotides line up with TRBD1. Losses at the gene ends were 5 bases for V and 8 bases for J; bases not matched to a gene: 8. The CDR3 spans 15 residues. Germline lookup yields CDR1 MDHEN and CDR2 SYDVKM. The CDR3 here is CASSPRTGGAHEQFF. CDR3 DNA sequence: TGTGCCAGCAGTCCCAGGACAGGGGGCGCGCATGAGCAGTTCTTC. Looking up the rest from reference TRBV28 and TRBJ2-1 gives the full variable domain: DVKVTQSSRYLVKRTGEKVFLECVQDMDHENMFWYRQDPGLGLRLIYFSYDVKMKEKGDIPEGYSVSREKKERFSLILESASTNQTSMYLCASSPRTGGAHEQFFGPGTRLTVL.

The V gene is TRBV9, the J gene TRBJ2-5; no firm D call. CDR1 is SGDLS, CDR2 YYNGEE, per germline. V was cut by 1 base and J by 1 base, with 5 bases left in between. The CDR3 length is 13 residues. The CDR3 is CASSVRSQETQYF. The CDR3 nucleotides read TGTGCCAGCAGCGTAAGGTCCCAAGAGACCCAGTACTTC.

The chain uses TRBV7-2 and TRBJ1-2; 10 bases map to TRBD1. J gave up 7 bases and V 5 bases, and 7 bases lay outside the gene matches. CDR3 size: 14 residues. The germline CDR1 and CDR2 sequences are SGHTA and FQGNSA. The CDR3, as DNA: TGTGCCAGCAGCCCCTGGGACAGGGGTTCTGGCTACACCTTC. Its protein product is CASSPWDRGSGYTF.

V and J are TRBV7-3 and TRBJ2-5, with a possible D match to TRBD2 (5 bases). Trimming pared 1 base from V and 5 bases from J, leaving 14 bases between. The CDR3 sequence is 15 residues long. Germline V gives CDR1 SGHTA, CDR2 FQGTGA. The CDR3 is CASSLSRGSLETQYF. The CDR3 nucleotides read TGTGCCAGCAGCTTAAGTCGGGGTAGCTTGGAGACCCAGTACTTC.

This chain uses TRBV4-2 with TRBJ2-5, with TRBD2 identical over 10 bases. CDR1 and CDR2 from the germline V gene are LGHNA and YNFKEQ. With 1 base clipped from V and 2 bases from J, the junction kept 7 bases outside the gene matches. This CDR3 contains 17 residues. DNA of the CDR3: TGTGCCAGCAGCCAAGGGACTAGCGGAACACTTCAAGAGACCCAGTACTTC. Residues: CASSQGTSGTLQETQYF.

CDR3 amino acids: CASRSATGQNYGYTF. Here the CDR3 DNA reads TGTGCCAGCAGATCTGCTACGGGACAGAACTATGGCTACACCTTC. J is TRBJ1-2 and V is TRBV6-5, with TRBD1 matching 7 bases. With 6 bases clipped from V and 2 bases from J, the junction kept 9 bases outside the gene matches. This CDR3 has 15 residues. CDR1 is MNHEY and CDR2 is SVGAGI in the germline V gene.

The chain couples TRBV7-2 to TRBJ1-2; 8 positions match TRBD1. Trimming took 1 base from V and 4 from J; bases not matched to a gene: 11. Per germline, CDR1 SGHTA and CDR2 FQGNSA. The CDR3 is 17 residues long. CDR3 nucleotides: TGTGCCAGCAGCTTAGAGCGTCGGACAGGGCGCTTCTATGGCTACACCTTC. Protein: CASSLERRTGRFYGYTF.

The CDR3 loop reads CASSHETGRQETQYF. CDR3 nucleotide sequence: TGTGCCAGCAGTCATGAGACAGGGAGGCAAGAGACCCAGTACTTC. This chain connects TRBV25-1 to TRBJ2-5, with D possibly being TRBD1 (7 bases). Germline loops: CDR1 MGHDK, CDR2 SYGVNS. V was clipped by 5 bases and J by 2 bases, with 15 bases between them. The CDR3 totals 15 residues.

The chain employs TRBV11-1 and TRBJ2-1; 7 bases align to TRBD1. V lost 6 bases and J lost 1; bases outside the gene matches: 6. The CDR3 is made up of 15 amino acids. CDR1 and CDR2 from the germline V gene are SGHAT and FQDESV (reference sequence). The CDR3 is CASSLDRVSYNEQFF. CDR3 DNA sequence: TGTGCCAGCAGTCTAGACAGGGTTTCCTACAATGAGCAGTTCTTC. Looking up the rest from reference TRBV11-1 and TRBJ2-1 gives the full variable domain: EAEVAQSPRYKITEKSQAVAFWCDPISGHATLYWYRQILGQGPELLVQFQDESVVDDSQLPKDRFSAERLKGVDSTLKIQPAELGDSAMYLCASSLDRVSYNEQFFGPGTRLTVL.

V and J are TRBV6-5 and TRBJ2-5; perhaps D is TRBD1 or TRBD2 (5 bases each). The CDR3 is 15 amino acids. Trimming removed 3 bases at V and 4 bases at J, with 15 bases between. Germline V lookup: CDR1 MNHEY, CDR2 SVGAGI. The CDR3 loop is CASSYLRGERETQYF. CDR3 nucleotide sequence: TGTGCCAGCAGTTATTTAAGAGGGGAAAGAGAGACCCAGTACTTC.

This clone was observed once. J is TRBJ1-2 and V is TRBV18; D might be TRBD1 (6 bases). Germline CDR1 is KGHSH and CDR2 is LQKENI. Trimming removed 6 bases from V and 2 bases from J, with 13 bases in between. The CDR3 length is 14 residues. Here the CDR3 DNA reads TGTGCCAGCTCCCCCGAGGGGGGGAACTATGGCTACACCTTC. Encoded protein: CASSPEGGNYGYTF.

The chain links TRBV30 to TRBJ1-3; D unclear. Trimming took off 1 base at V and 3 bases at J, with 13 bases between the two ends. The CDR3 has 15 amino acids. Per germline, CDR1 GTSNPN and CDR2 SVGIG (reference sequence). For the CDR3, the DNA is TGTGCCTGGAGTGATTGGTCCCGGGATGGAAACACCATATATTTT. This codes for CAWSDWSRDGNTIYF. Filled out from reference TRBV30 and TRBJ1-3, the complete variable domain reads SQTIHQWPATLVQPVGSPLSLECTVEGTSNPNLYWYRQAAGRGLQLLFYSVGIGQISSEVPQNLSASRPQDRQFILSSKKLLLSDSGFYLCAWSDWSRDGNTIYFGEGSWLTVV.